These 2 T cell receptor beta chains came from one sample sequenced in a study of blood T cell repertoires in COVID-19. The assay was immunoSEQ multiplex PCR, and TCRdb's table has in-frame clones only and misses some. The data contain around 53,000 clones, approximately 84% of them singletons. Material: peripheral blood. These receptors were taken from a man aged 65 to 85 with active COVID-19.

The chain combines TRBV5-4 with TRBJ1-1; 7 bases align to TRBD1. The CDR3 has 13 amino acids. The germline V gene encodes CDR1 SGHNT and CDR2 YYREEE (reference sequence). With V trimmed by 7 bases and J by 3 bases, 6 bases remained unmatched. The CDR3 loop reads CASRQGRDTEAFF. For the CDR3, the DNA is TGTGCCAGCCGACAGGGAAGGGACACTGAAGCTTTCTTT. Complete variable domain (other parts from reference TRBV5-4 and TRBJ1-1): ETGVTQSPTHLIKTRGQQVTLRCSSQSGHNTVSWYQQALGQGPQFIFQYYREEENGRGNFPPRFSGLQFPNYSSELNVNALELDDSALYLCASRQGRDTEAFFGQGTRLTVV.

The rearrangement uses TRBV7-2 and TRBJ2-2; D not resolved. Germline CDR1 SGHTA, CDR2 FQGNSA. V gave up 1 base and J gave up 2 bases, with 5 bases separating them. This CDR3 has 14 amino acids. CDR3 loop: CASSLVVNTGELFF. In DNA, the CDR3 is TGTGCCAGCAGCTTAGTCGTCAACACCGGGGAGCTGTTTTTT.